Following are 28 T cell receptor beta chains from one sample sequenced in a study of post-analysis software for immune sequencing data. Points from the study as a whole: Five TRBV segments appeared more often in patients than in controls, and TRBV5-6, TRBV5-1 and TRBV20-1 were among these.

Their antigen targets remain unknown. The library was made from cDNA and included unique molecular identifiers. TCRdb called the PCR reads again in MiXCR, with one record for every CDR3 protein. The profile shows roughly 400,000 distinct CDR3 sequences, roughly 40% of them singletons. Sequenced material: blood. The receptors originated from a girl aged 2 to 9 with multiple sclerosis.

The rearrangement joins TRBV6-5 to TRBJ2-4; 9 nucleotides line up with TRBD2. Judging by the DNA end, TRBJ2-7 fits better; the J call may be wrong. The CDR3 is 15 amino acids. Per germline, CDR1 MNHEY and CDR2 SVGAGI. As DNA, the CDR3 is TGTGCCAGCAGTTACGGCGGGGGGGCCAAAAACGAGCAGTACTTC. Protein sequence: CASSYGGGAKNEQYF.

The chain is built from TRBV29-1 and TRBJ2-5, with D perhaps assigned TRBD1 or TRBD2 (5 bases each). Germline CDR1 and CDR2: SQVTM and ANQGSEA. The CDR3 consists of 12 residues. V lost 4 bases, J lost 11 bases, and 17 bases lay in between. DNA of the CDR3: TGCAGCGTTGGGGTAGGGGAAAGGGAGCAGTACTTC. Translation gives CSVGVGEREQYF.

The chain carries TRBV29-1 and TRBJ2-1, with D perhaps being TRBD1 or TRBD2 (5 bases each). This CDR3 spans 12 amino acids. Trimming took 3 bases from V and 11 from J, leaving 14 bases between them. Germline CDR1 is SQVTM and CDR2 is ANQGSEA. The CDR3 DNA reads as TGCAGCGTTGAGAGGGGCAGGGCTAAGCAGTTCTTC. Its translation: CSVERGRAKQFF.

The V gene is TRBV28, the J gene TRBJ2-1; 7 bases are a match to TRBD1. CDR1 and CDR2 from the germline V gene are MDHEN and SYDVKM. The CDR3 spans 13 residues. The V gene end was trimmed by 7 bases and the J gene end by 5 bases; junction bases not matched to a gene: 5. The CDR3 is CASTPGQHNEQFF. DNA of the CDR3: TGTGCCAGCACACCGGGACAGCACAATGAGCAGTTCTTC.

The rearrangement joins TRBV5-8 to TRBJ1-2, with D possibly matching TRBD1 (6 bases). The V end was cut by 2 bases, the J end by 4 bases, with 9 bases between. Germline lookup yields CDR1 SGHTS and CDR2 YDEGEE. The CDR3 is 13 amino acids. CDR3 DNA sequence: TGTGCCAGCAGCTTTCAGGGGCCCTATGGCTACACCTTC. Its protein product is CASSFQGPYGYTF. Full variable domain (remainder filled in from reference TRBV5-8 and TRBJ1-2): EAGVTQSPTHLIKTRGQQATLRCSPISGHTSVYWYQQALGLGLQFLLWYDEGEERNRGNFPPRFSGRQFPNYSSELNVNALELEDSALYLCASSFQGPYGYTFGSGTRLTVV.

The genes are TRBV7-2 and TRBJ1-5; D gene unclear. CDR3 size: 16 residues. Trimming pared 5 bases from V and 4 bases from J, leaving 18 bases between. The germline V gene has CDR1 SGHTA and CDR2 FQGNSA. The CDR3 spells CASSASVGEGNQPQHF. The CDR3 nucleotides read TGTGCCAGCAGCGCGAGCGTGGGAGAGGGTAATCAGCCCCAGCATTTT.

V usage is TRBV11-2 and J usage is TRBJ2-3, with 9 nucleotides matching TRBD2. Germline loops: CDR1 SGHAT, CDR2 FQNNGV. V lost 6 bases and J lost 3; bases outside the gene matches: 7. This CDR3 comprises 15 residues. The CDR3 spells CASSRSSGGTDTQYF. CDR3 DNA: TGTGCCAGCAGTCGAAGTAGCGGGGGTACAGATACGCAGTATTTT. The whole variable domain, remainder taken from reference TRBV11-2 and TRBJ2-3, is EAGVAQSPRYKIIEKRQSVAFWCNPISGHATLYWYQQILGQGPKLLIQFQNNGVVDDSQLPKDRFSAERLKGVDSTLKIQPAKLEDSAVYLCASSRSSGGTDTQYFGPGTRLTVL.

The table lists this clonotype with a few counts. This chain uses TRBV6-6 with TRBJ2-5; D is perhaps TRBD2 (6 bases). The DNA matches TRBJ2-7 better at its end, which makes the J call doubtful. The germline V gene has CDR1 MNHNY and CDR2 SVGAGI (reference sequence). The CDR3 sequence is 14 residues long. CDR3 bases: TGTGCCAGCAGCATCACCCCGGGAGTTGACGAGCAGTACTTC. It translates to CASSITPGVDEQYF.

This clonotype was picked up a small number of times. This rearrangement joins TRBV7-3 to TRBJ2-1, with TRBD2 matching over 11 bases. There are 17 residues in the CDR3. Trimming at V came to 4 bases and at J to 0 bases, leaving 5 bases not matched to a gene. Germline CDR1 reads SGHTA; CDR2 reads FQGTGA. The CDR3 spells CASSSGLAGGSYNEQFF. CDR3 sequence (DNA): TGTGCCAGCAGCTCTGGACTAGCGGGTGGCTCCTACAATGAGCAGTTCTTC.

The table lists this clonotype with a few counts. V is TRBV29-1 and J is TRBJ2-4; TRBD2 matches 7 bases. The V gene's germline CDR1 is SQVTM and CDR2 ANQGSEA. The ends lost 4 bases at V and 0 bases at J; junction bases unmatched: 6. This CDR3 has 15 residues. In DNA, the CDR3 is TGCAGCGTTGGGCGGGGGAGGGGAGCCAAAAACATTCAGTACTTC. It translates to CSVGRGRGAKNIQYF.

This clonotype was observed a few times. The chain carries TRBV6-1 and TRBJ2-5, with 9 bases aligning to TRBD1. CDR1 and CDR2 (germline): MNHNS, SASEGT. The CDR3 totals 16 residues. V was pared by 4 bases and J by 2 bases, with 8 bases of the junction left unmatched. The CDR3 reads CASSAYGTGRQETQYF. The CDR3 region has the DNA TGTGCCAGCAGTGCCTACGGGACAGGGCGACAAGAGACCCAGTACTTC.

This sequence joins TRBV27 and TRBJ2-5; 9 nucleotides match TRBD2. The CDR3 length is 14 residues. V gave up 7 bases and J gave up 0 bases; unmatched junction bases: 3. The germline gives CDR1 MNHEY, CDR2 SMNVEV (reference sequence). The CDR3 sequence is CASKRGVHQETQYF. The CDR3 region has the DNA TGTGCCAGCAAGCGGGGGGTCCACCAAGAGACCCAGTACTTC.

The V gene is TRBV20-1, the J gene TRBJ2-1; D is tentatively TRBD1 or TRBD2 (6 bases each). The CDR3 length is 14 residues. Trimming left V 6 bases short and J 5 bases short, with 17 bases between. The germline V gene encodes CDR1 DFQATT and CDR2 SNEGSKA (reference sequence). CDR3 in amino acids: CSAGIRGDHNEQFF. The CDR3 DNA is TGCAGTGCAGGAATTAGGGGGGACCACAATGAGCAGTTCTTC.

This clonotype was seen repeatedly, ten times or more. V is TRBV7-2 and J is TRBJ1-2, with a tentative D call TRBD1 (5 bases). Germline V CDR1 and CDR2: SGHTA, FQGNSA. The CDR3 runs 14 residues. Trimming took 5 bases from V and 2 from J, leaving 12 bases between them. CDR3 loop: CASSPWGANYGYTF. In DNA, the CDR3 is TGTGCCAGCAGCCCGTGGGGCGCGAACTATGGCTACACCTTC. Supplemented by reference TRBV7-2 and TRBJ1-2, the full variable domain reads GAGVSQSPSNKVTEKGKDVELRCDPISGHTALYWYRQSLGQGLEFLIYFQGNSAPDKSGLPSDRFSAERTGGSVSTLTIQRTQQEDSAVYLCASSPWGANYGYTFGSGTRLTVV.

This rearrangement joins TRBV7-3 to TRBJ2-1; the D gene is possibly TRBD1 (5 bases). Trimming shortened V by 2 bases and J by 0 bases, and 8 bases separated the two germline ends. The CDR3 extends over 15 amino acids. The germline gives CDR1 SGHTA, CDR2 FQGTGA. CDR3 sequence reads: CASSLGAVSYNEQFF. Written as DNA, the CDR3 is TGTGCCAGCAGCTTAGGGGCAGTCTCCTACAATGAGCAGTTCTTC.

The rearrangement links TRBV29-1 to TRBJ2-1; D is unclear. V lost 1 base and J lost 8, with 15 bases in between. CDR1 SQVTM and CDR2 ANQGSEA come from the germline V gene. This CDR3 is 14 amino acids long. The CDR3 DNA sequence: TGCAGCGTTGAAGGCAGGCAGCCAGGAGATGAGCAGTTCTTC. This translates into CSVEGRQPGDEQFF.

This rearrangement joins TRBV20-1 to TRBJ2-7; 14 nucleotides align to TRBD2. The CDR3 is made up of 15 amino acids. The germline CDR1 and CDR2 sequences are DFQATT and SNEGSKA (reference sequence). The ends lost 6 bases at V and 7 bases at J; junction bases unmatched: 11. CDR3 coding DNA: TGCAGTGCCACCGGGACTAGCGGGGGTGGGCAAGAGCAGTACTTC. Residues: CSATGTSGGGQEQYF.

This clonotype was seen only a few times. This chain uses TRBV7-3 with TRBJ2-3; TRBD2 is a possible D gene (6 bases). V gave up 8 bases and J gave up 3 bases, with 9 bases separating them. The CDR3 length is 12 residues. Germline values: CDR1 SGHTA, CDR2 FQGTGA. This CDR3 reads CASGTVTDTQYF. In DNA, the CDR3 is TGTGCCAGCGGGACTGTTACAGATACGCAGTATTTT.

This clonotype was counted only a few times. This rearrangement joins TRBV11-2 to TRBJ1-2, with D tentatively TRBD1 (5 bases). The germline CDR1 and CDR2 sequences are SGHAT and FQNNGV. V lost 4 bases, J lost 5 bases, and 17 bases lay in between. This CDR3 comprises 15 residues. The CDR3 DNA sequence: TGTGCCAGCAGCTCGGTGGTCGACAGATTTTATGGCTACACCTTC. As protein: CASSSVVDRFYGYTF. The whole variable domain, filled in from reference TRBV11-2 and TRBJ1-2, reads EAGVAQSPRYKIIEKRQSVAFWCNPISGHATLYWYQQILGQGPKLLIQFQNNGVVDDSQLPKDRFSAERLKGVDSTLKIQPAKLEDSAVYLCASSSVVDRFYGYTFGSGTRLTVV.

The J gene is TRBJ2-1, the V gene TRBV18, with D hard to call. The CDR3 is made up of 14 amino acids. V was cut by 5 bases and J by 7 bases, with 15 bases left in between. Germline V gene data show CDR1 as KGHSH and CDR2 as LQKENI. The CDR3 sequence is CASSFWTGWNEQFF. CDR3 bases: TGTGCCAGCTCATTCTGGACGGGCTGGAATGAGCAGTTCTTC.

The chain recombines TRBV5-5 with TRBJ1-1; D uncertain. Germline V CDR1 and CDR2: SGHKS, YYEKEE (reference sequence). The CDR3 spans 13 residues. Trimming pared 0 bases from V and 1 base from J, leaving 4 bases between. The CDR3 bases are TGTGCCAGCAGCTTGGTCCCGAACACTGAAGCTTTCTTT. It yields the protein CASSLVPNTEAFF.

About this clonotype: One end of the junction varies from germline; a read error may be responsible. V usage is TRBV12-3 or TRBV12-4 and J usage is TRBJ2-1, with TRBD2 matching 11 bases. The CDR3 spans 15 residues. CDR3 region: CAGRTSGSTYNEQFF. For the CDR3, the DNA is TGTGCCGGCAGAACTAGCGGGAGCACCTACAATGAGCAGTTCTTC.

The CDR3 region has the DNA TGTGCCAGCAGCGTAGGTATCAGGGGTTACGACGAGCAGTACTTC. The encoded protein is CASSVGIRGYDEQYF. The V gene is TRBV9, the J gene TRBJ2-5; weak D call: TRBD1 (6 bases). The DNA matches TRBJ2-7 better at its end, which makes the J call doubtful. CDR1 and CDR2 from the germline V gene are SGDLS and YYNGEE. The CDR3 covers 15 residues.

The chain combines TRBV10-3 with TRBJ2-5, with 7 bases that match TRBD2. CDR1 ENHRY and CDR2 SYGVKD come from the germline V gene. Trimming removed 7 bases from V and 5 bases from J; junction bases left unmatched: 7. The CDR3 totals 13 residues. The CDR3: CAIKTGTMETQYF. CDR3 nucleotide sequence: TGTGCCATCAAAACCGGGACTATGGAGACCCAGTACTTC.

A few counts support this clonotype. As DNA, the CDR3 is TGTGCCAGCAGTGCCGGGGGACACTATAGCAATCAGCCCCAGCATTTT. Protein: CASSAGGHYSNQPQHF. The chain carries TRBV6-6 and TRBJ1-5; tentative D call: TRBD1 (6 bases). Germline assignment: CDR1 MNHNY and CDR2 SVGAGI (reference sequence). The V and J ends lost 5 bases and 0 bases respectively, with 14 bases between them. The CDR3 runs 16 residues.

The chain has TRBV7-2 and TRBJ2-4, with D uncertain. CDR1 is SGHTA, CDR2 FQGNSA, per germline. CDR3 length: 15 residues. The V gene lost 3 bases and the J gene lost 6 bases, with 15 bases spanning the gap. CDR3 loop: CASSFSSSAGNIQYF. The DNA for the CDR3 is TGTGCCAGCAGCTTCTCCTCCTCTGCCGGAAACATTCAGTACTTC.

This clonotype occurred a few times. This CDR3 is CASSLVVSGSNEQFF. The CDR3 DNA sequence: TGCGCCAGCAGCTTGGTAGTTTCGGGGAGCAATGAGCAGTTCTTC. The rearrangement joins TRBV5-1 to TRBJ2-1; weak D call: TRBD2 (5 bases). V dropped 0 bases and J dropped 6 bases, with 13 bases sitting between them. CDR1 and CDR2 from the germline V gene are SGHRS and YFSETQ. The length of the CDR3 is 15 residues.

In its sample, this clonotype was seen a few times. V is TRBV20-1 and J is TRBJ2-1; the D is unclear. Germline lookup yields CDR1 DFQATT and CDR2 SNEGSKA (reference sequence). V was cut by 1 base and J by 5 bases, with 3 bases left in between. The length of the CDR3 is 11 residues. As DNA, the CDR3 is TGCAGTGCTAGAGTACACAATGAGCAGTTCTTC. It translates to CSARVHNEQFF.